This T cell receptor (beta chain) was profiled in a study of blood T cell repertoires in COVID-19. Original data processing: Amplification with reference gene primers provided the estimates of nucleated cell counts. TCRdb's table, derived via immunoSEQ multiplex PCR, lists solely in-frame clones and lacks some. V and J calls and clone size are those listed in that table; D and trimming were worked out from the DNA. This sample carries 81,000 or so clones, approximately 86% of them seen once, and the ten largest clones take over 9.5%. Trimming removed 0 bases from V and 11 bases from J, with 16 bases in between. Germline V gene lookup returns CDR1 MNHEY and CDR2 SVGAGI. This CDR3 comprises 14 residues.

This receptor was obtained from a woman in her 70s with active or convalescent COVID-19. Sequenced material: peripheral blood. The gene calls are TRBV6-5 and TRBJ1-1, with D tentatively TRBD1 (5 bases). The CDR3 here is CASSYSGGGRMAFF. The CDR3 DNA is TGTGCCAGCAGTTACTCGGGTGGGGGGAGGATGGCTTTCTTT.